This is a list of T cell receptor beta chains from one sample in a study of radiotherapy plus CTLA-4 blockade in lung cancer. The data were produced by immunoSEQ multiplex PCR, yet TCRdb's version contains in-frame clones alone and is incomplete. The table lists some 110,000 clones, approximately 80% of them singletons. Sequences were derived from peripheral blood, sampled from a patient treated with radiotherapy plus ipilimumab. The receptors originated from a human donor with non-small cell lung cancer that progressed on radiotherapy plus ipilimumab. Some clones in this sample may be carry-over from other donors' samples. The CDR3 runs from the conserved cysteine through the conserved F or W. The D gene is left open where the match is weak. Size values are once, few and many counts, or a class for expanded clones, and some rows have none.

cdr3_nt: TGTGCCAGCAGCTACCGGACAGGGGGTGCATACGAGCAGTACTTC; cdr3_aa: CASSYRTGGAYEQYF; d_call: TRBD1; clone_size: NA; v_call: TRBV7-2; j_call: TRBJ2-7
cdr3_nt: TGCGCCAGCAGCTTGTTTGGGGAATGGGGCACAGATACGCAGTATTTT; cdr3_aa: CASSLFGEWGTDTQYF; d_call: NA; clone_size: NA; v_call: TRBV5-1; j_call: TRBJ2-3
cdr3_nt: TGTGCCAGCAGCTTTTGGGCGGGGGAGATAGAGACCCAGTACTTC; cdr3_aa: CASSFWAGEIETQYF; d_call: TRBD2; clone_size: NA; v_call: TRBV7-9; j_call: TRBJ2-5
cdr3_nt: TGTGCCAGCAGCAAAAAACAGATTCATTACGAGCAGTACTTC; cdr3_aa: CASSKKQIHYEQYF; d_call: NA; clone_size: NA; v_call: TRBV21-1; j_call: TRBJ2-7
cdr3_nt: TGTGCCAGCAGTCCCGAGATCAGAGAAAAACTGTTTTTT; cdr3_aa: CASSPEIREKLFF; d_call: NA; clone_size: NA; v_call: TRBV27; j_call: TRBJ1-4
cdr3_nt: TGTGCCACCAGCAAAGAACTGGTCGGAGAGCAGTACTTC; cdr3_aa: CATSKELVGEQYF; d_call: NA; clone_size: NA; v_call: TRBV15; j_call: TRBJ2-7
cdr3_nt: TGTGCCAGCAGCTTGCAGGGAGGGGGTGCGGACTCTGGAAACACCATATATTTT; cdr3_aa: CASSLQGGGADSGNTIYF; d_call: NA; clone_size: NA; v_call: TRBV7-2; j_call: TRBJ1-3
cdr3_nt: TGCGCCAGTTCAAACCCGTCGACGACTAACTCCTACGAGCAGTACTTC; cdr3_aa: CASSNPSTTNSYEQYF; d_call: NA; clone_size: NA; v_call: TRBV10-2; j_call: TRBJ2-7
cdr3_nt: TGTGCCAGCAGGCGGGGGGTAGGGGACGAGCAGTACTTC; cdr3_aa: CASRRGVGDEQYF; d_call: TRBD2; clone_size: NA; v_call: TRBV9; j_call: TRBJ2-7
cdr3_nt: TGTGCCAGCAGCGTAGCGGGGTGGGATGAAAAACTGTTTTTT; cdr3_aa: CASSVAGWDEKLFF; d_call: NA; clone_size: NA; v_call: TRBV9; j_call: TRBJ1-4
cdr3_nt: TGTGCCAGCAGCTTGTACAGCTCCTACAATGAGCAGTTCTTC; cdr3_aa: CASSLYSSYNEQFF; d_call: NA; clone_size: NA; v_call: TRBV5-5; j_call: TRBJ2-1
cdr3_nt: TGTGCCAGCAGTACCCTATTGGACTGGAATAAGCAGTTCTTC; cdr3_aa: CASSTLLDWNKQFF; d_call: NA; clone_size: NA; v_call: TRBV27; j_call: TRBJ2-1
cdr3_nt: TGTGCCAGCAGCTGGGGGGACAGCTCCTACGAGCAGTACTTC; cdr3_aa: CASSWGDSSYEQYF; d_call: NA; clone_size: NA; v_call: TRBV7-9; j_call: TRBJ2-7
cdr3_nt: TGTGCCAGCAGCTTAAGACCGCCGAGCTCTGGGGCCAACGTCCTGACTTTC; cdr3_aa: CASSLRPPSSGANVLTF; d_call: NA; clone_size: NA; v_call: TRBV7-3; j_call: TRBJ2-6
cdr3_nt: TGTGCCAGCAGGGGCCCGTTTGCAACTAATGAAAAACTGTTTTTT; cdr3_aa: CASRGPFATNEKLFF; d_call: NA; clone_size: NA; v_call: TRBV7-9; j_call: TRBJ1-4
cdr3_nt: TGTGCCAGCAGCCCAGGATGGGGGTCGAGGGGCGGTGGAAACACCATATATTTT; cdr3_aa: CASSPGWGSRGGGNTIYF; d_call: NA; clone_size: NA; v_call: TRBV7-2; j_call: TRBJ1-3
cdr3_nt: TGCGCCAGCAGCCAAGATCCGGCGGACAGGGGGCTAAAGCAGCCCCAGCATTTT; cdr3_aa: CASSQDPADRGLKQPQHF; d_call: TRBD1; clone_size: NA; v_call: TRBV4-1; j_call: TRBJ1-5
cdr3_nt: TGTGCCAGCTCAGCTCCAACAGGGGGCTACAATCAGCCCCAGCATTTT; cdr3_aa: CASSAPTGGYNQPQHF; d_call: TRBD1; clone_size: NA; v_call: TRBV18; j_call: TRBJ1-5
cdr3_nt: TGTGCCAGCAGCTTGGACAGATCAAATAACTATGGCTACACCTTC; cdr3_aa: CASSLDRSNNYGYTF; d_call: NA; clone_size: NA; v_call: TRBV5-5; j_call: TRBJ1-2
cdr3_nt: TGTGCCAGCAGTTACAAGACAGGGCGCGGTGAAGCTTTCTTT; cdr3_aa: CASSYKTGRGEAFF; d_call: TRBD1; clone_size: NA; v_call: TRBV6-5; j_call: TRBJ1-1
cdr3_nt: TGCGCCAGCAGCCCCGGACAGGGGCGAAACACCGGGGAGCTGTTTTTT; cdr3_aa: CASSPGQGRNTGELFF; d_call: TRBD1; clone_size: NA; v_call: TRBV5-1; j_call: TRBJ2-2
cdr3_nt: TGTGCCAGCCTTCCCGTGGGCCTGAGAGGGGAGCTGTTTTTT; cdr3_aa: CASLPVGLRGELFF; d_call: NA; clone_size: NA; v_call: TRBV6-5; j_call: TRBJ2-2
cdr3_nt: TGTGCCAGCAGCCTAATACAACAAGACAGGGTCTACGGAAACACCATATATTTT; cdr3_aa: CASSLIQQDRVYGNTIYF; d_call: TRBD1; clone_size: NA; v_call: TRBV7-6; j_call: TRBJ1-3
cdr3_nt: TGCAGCGTGTTGGCTTCCTACAATGAGCAGTTCTTC; cdr3_aa: CSVLASYNEQFF; d_call: NA; clone_size: NA; v_call: TRBV29-1; j_call: TRBJ2-1
cdr3_nt: TGTGCCAGCAGTGAAATCCTGGCGAACACCGGGGAGCTGTTTTTT; cdr3_aa: CASSEILANTGELFF; d_call: NA; clone_size: NA; v_call: TRBV6-1; j_call: TRBJ2-2
cdr3_nt: TGTGCCAGCTCACCAAAGACAGTCTTGGCGGGAAACACCATATATTTT; cdr3_aa: CASSPKTVLAGNTIYF; d_call: NA; clone_size: NA; v_call: TRBV18; j_call: TRBJ1-3
cdr3_nt: TGTGCCAGCAGCGTAGTCCCAGGGAACACTGAAGCTTTCTTT; cdr3_aa: CASSVVPGNTEAFF; d_call: NA; clone_size: NA; v_call: TRBV9; j_call: TRBJ1-1
cdr3_nt: TGTGCCAGCAGTTACTCGGTACTAGCGGGGGAACGACAGTTCTTC; cdr3_aa: CASSYSVLAGERQFF; d_call: TRBD2; clone_size: NA; v_call: TRBV6-5; j_call: TRBJ2-1
cdr3_nt: TGTGCCAGCAGCTGGGACAGGACTTTTGAAGCTTTCTTT; cdr3_aa: CASSWDRTFEAFF; d_call: TRBD1; clone_size: NA; v_call: TRBV5-6; j_call: TRBJ1-1
cdr3_nt: TGCAGCGTTGTTCCCCCGACAGGGGGCACAGATACGCAGTATTTT; cdr3_aa: CSVVPPTGGTDTQYF; d_call: TRBD1; clone_size: NA; v_call: TRBV29-1; j_call: TRBJ2-3
cdr3_nt: TGTGCCATCAGTGATCAGGGGACCCCGCTTACCGAGCAGTACTTC; cdr3_aa: CAISDQGTPLTEQYF; d_call: NA; clone_size: once; v_call: TRBV10-3; j_call: TRBJ2-7
cdr3_nt: TGTGCCAGCAGTTTAGATCAGGGATCCTACGAGCAGTACTTC; cdr3_aa: CASSLDQGSYEQYF; d_call: NA; clone_size: NA; v_call: TRBV27; j_call: TRBJ2-7
cdr3_nt: TGTGCCAGCAGTGAAGAACAGGTTTTCTATGGCTACACCTTC; cdr3_aa: CASSEEQVFYGYTF; d_call: NA; clone_size: NA; v_call: TRBV2; j_call: TRBJ1-2
cdr3_nt: TGTGCCAGCAGCCCCTTCCCGACAGACTATGGCTACACCTTC; cdr3_aa: CASSPFPTDYGYTF; d_call: NA; clone_size: NA; v_call: TRBV28; j_call: TRBJ1-2
cdr3_nt: TGCGCCAGCAGCTTGGAAGCCAGCTACGAGCAGTACTTC; cdr3_aa: CASSLEASYEQYF; d_call: NA; clone_size: once; v_call: TRBV5-1; j_call: TRBJ2-7
cdr3_nt: TGTGCCAGCAGCTCCACGGATGCGAACACCGGGGAGCTGTTTTTT; cdr3_aa: CASSSTDANTGELFF; d_call: NA; clone_size: NA; v_call: TRBV13; j_call: TRBJ2-2
cdr3_nt: TGTGCCAGCAGCCCCCATTCTATTCGGCGGCAAGAGACCCAGTACTTC; cdr3_aa: CASSPHSIRRQETQYF; d_call: NA; clone_size: NA; v_call: TRBV11-2; j_call: TRBJ2-5
cdr3_nt: TGCAGTGCTACTTTTACCTACGAGCAGTACTTC; cdr3_aa: CSATFTYEQYF; d_call: NA; clone_size: NA; v_call: TRBV20-1; j_call: TRBJ2-7
cdr3_nt: TGTGCCAGCACCAAGTCTGGGCAGTACGCCTACGAGCAGTACTTC; cdr3_aa: CASTKSGQYAYEQYF; d_call: NA; clone_size: NA; v_call: TRBV2; j_call: TRBJ2-7
cdr3_nt: TGTGCCAGCAGCGACACAGGGATAAATTCACCCCTCCACTTT; cdr3_aa: CASSDTGINSPLHF; d_call: NA; clone_size: NA; v_call: TRBV7-3; j_call: TRBJ1-6
cdr3_nt: TGTGCCAGCTCACCACCGTCCGGCCCCACCTACGAGCAGTACTTC; cdr3_aa: CASSPPSGPTYEQYF; d_call: NA; clone_size: NA; v_call: TRBV18; j_call: TRBJ2-7
cdr3_nt: TGCGCCAGCAGCGAAGATTACTATGGCTACACCTTC; cdr3_aa: CASSEDYYGYTF; d_call: NA; clone_size: few; v_call: TRBV5-1; j_call: TRBJ1-2
cdr3_nt: TGCGCCAGCAAAGAAGGATCCTACAATGAGCAGTTCTTC; cdr3_aa: CASKEGSYNEQFF; d_call: NA; clone_size: NA; v_call: TRBV5-1; j_call: TRBJ2-1
cdr3_nt: TGTGCCAGCAGCCTCGACAGGTTAAGCACCGGGGAGCTGTTTTTT; cdr3_aa: CASSLDRLSTGELFF; d_call: NA; clone_size: NA; v_call: TRBV5-4; j_call: TRBJ2-2
cdr3_nt: TGTGCCAGCAGCTTAGGGACCTTCTATGGCTACACCTTC; cdr3_aa: CASSLGTFYGYTF; d_call: NA; clone_size: NA; v_call: TRBV7-8; j_call: TRBJ1-2
cdr3_nt: TGCGCCAGCAGCTTGGGTATGACTAGCGGTTCAGATACGCAGTATTTT; cdr3_aa: CASSLGMTSGSDTQYF; d_call: TRBD2; clone_size: NA; v_call: TRBV5-1; j_call: TRBJ2-3
cdr3_nt: TGTGCCAGCAGCGTAGGTTCGGGGGCCAATGAGCAGTTCTTC; cdr3_aa: CASSVGSGANEQFF; d_call: NA; clone_size: NA; v_call: TRBV9; j_call: TRBJ2-1
cdr3_nt: TGCGCCAGCAGCTTGGCCGCGGACAGGGGGTTAAGCACAGATACGCAGTATTTT; cdr3_aa: CASSLAADRGLSTDTQYF; d_call: TRBD1; clone_size: NA; v_call: TRBV5-1; j_call: TRBJ2-3
cdr3_nt: TGTGCCACCAGCAGAGAGTTGGGGCGCCCCGGAAATGAGCAGTTCTTC; cdr3_aa: CATSRELGRPGNEQFF; d_call: NA; clone_size: NA; v_call: TRBV15; j_call: TRBJ2-1
cdr3_nt: TGCGCCAGCAGCCCCAGGGGGCATGCAACTAATGAAAAACTGTTTTTT; cdr3_aa: CASSPRGHATNEKLFF; d_call: TRBD1; clone_size: NA; v_call: TRBV5-1; j_call: TRBJ1-4
cdr3_nt: TGCAGCGTTGTTCGGGACAGGGGGCTTCACGAGCAGTACTTC; cdr3_aa: CSVVRDRGLHEQYF; d_call: TRBD1; clone_size: NA; v_call: TRBV29-1; j_call: TRBJ2-7